These T cell receptor beta chains were read from a single sample in a study of blood T cell repertoires in COVID-19. The data were produced by immunoSEQ multiplex PCR, yet TCRdb's version contains in-frame clones alone and is incomplete. The sample yields around 440,000 clones, about nine tenths seen once. Sequenced: peripheral blood. The receptors stem from a woman between 50 and 59 years old with COVID-19, enrolled during active disease. Each CDR3 is given with its conserved first and last residue. The D gene is left open where the match is weak. Rows may omit the clone size; those that give it use once, few, many or a size class.

TRBJ2-1 TRBV10-2 - TRBD2 CASNAAGGPREQFF TGCGCCAGCAACGCAGCGGGGGGGCCAAGAGAGCAGTTCTTC
TRBJ1-4 TRBV2 - TRBD1 CASSEERGLNEKLFF TGTGCCAGCAGTGAAGAAAGGGGGCTTAATGAAAAACTGTTTTTT
TRBJ1-2 TRBV15 - - CATSPGAARGKRAGYTF TGTGCCACCAGCCCTGGGGCGGCGCGGGGCAAGAGGGCTGGCTACACCTTC
TRBJ1-4 TRBV2 - - CASSEVVADEKLFF TGTGCCAGCAGTGAAGTTGTGGCCGATGAAAAACTGTTTTTT
TRBJ2-7 TRBV2 - TRBD2 CASSEGGTNLSYEQYF TGTGCCAGCAGTGAGGGGGGGACTAATCTCTCCTACGAGCAGTACTTC
TRBJ2-3 TRBV3-1/TRBV3-2 - - CASSQEVGTKPDTQYF TGTGCCAGCAGCCAAGAAGTAGGGACAAAGCCAGATACGCAGTATTTT
TRBJ1-1 TRBV5-1 - - CASSSAPQGNTEAFF TGCGCCAGCAGCTCCGCGCCCCAGGGGAACACTGAAGCTTTCTTT
TRBJ2-5 TRBV25-1 - TRBD2 CASSVLGTSGSQETQYF TGTGCCAGCAGTGTATTAGGGACTAGCGGGAGCCAAGAGACCCAGTACTTC
TRBJ2-7 TRBV3-1/TRBV3-2 - - CASSRGEGLEEQYF TGTGCCAGCAGCCGAGGAGAGGGACTGGAGGAGCAGTACTTC
TRBJ1-2 TRBV3-1/TRBV3-2 - - CASSQGQGSGYTF TGTGCCAGCAGCCAAGGTCAGGGGTCTGGCTACACCTTC
TRBJ2-6 TRBV5-1 once - CASSLSQGTGANVLTF TGCGCCAGCAGTTTAAGTCAGGGCACTGGGGCCAACGTCCTGACTTTC
TRBJ1-2 TRBV3-1/TRBV3-2 - TRBD1 CASSYRTGGVYGYTF TGTGCCAGCAGCTACCGGACAGGGGGCGTCTATGGCTACACCTTC
TRBJ2-3 TRBV5-4 - TRBD2 CASSLGLAETDTQYF TGTGCCAGCAGCTTGGGACTAGCGGAAACAGATACGCAGTATTTT
TRBJ1-4 TRBV7-2 - - CASSPVGGNEKLFF TGTGCCAGCAGCCCCGTGGGGGGTAATGAAAAACTGTTTTTT
TRBJ2-7 TRBV3-1/TRBV3-2 once - CASSRGGAQGEQYF TGTGCCAGCAGCCGGGGGGGGGCACAAGGCGAGCAGTACTTC
TRBJ2-7 TRBV7-9 - TRBD1 CASSLDKDRGYEQYF TGTGCCAGCAGCTTAGACAAGGACAGGGGCTACGAGCAGTACTTC
TRBJ2-5 TRBV5-1 - - CASSGGTDLQETQYF TGCGCCAGCAGCGGCGGGACAGACCTCCAAGAGACCCAGTACTTC
TRBJ1-2 TRBV19 - - CASSITGYGYTF TGTGCCAGTAGTATAACGGGTTATGGCTACACCTTC
TRBJ1-1 TRBV4-1 - TRBD1 CASSVRQGINTEAFF TGCGCCAGCAGCGTCCGACAGGGGATCAACACTGAAGCTTTCTTT
TRBJ1-5 TRBV6-4 - TRBD1 CASSAGTGRNQPQHF TGTGCCAGCAGTGCCGGGACAGGGAGGAATCAGCCCCAGCATTTT
TRBJ1-1 TRBV6-1 - TRBD1 CASSELTGGHTEAFF TGTGCCAGCAGTGAGCTCACAGGGGGACACACTGAAGCTTTCTTT
TRBJ1-3 TRBV5-8 - - CASSFRSRGNTIYF TGTGCCAGCAGCTTCCGGTCCCGGGGAAACACCATATATTTT
TRBJ2-3 TRBV5-1 - TRBD1 CASSLARGLGTDTQYF TGCGCCAGCAGCTTGGCCAGGGGGCTCGGCACAGATACGCAGTATTTT
TRBJ2-1 TRBV30 - - CAWIGRRGGGNEQFF TGTGCCTGGATCGGCAGGCGAGGGGGGGGAAATGAGCAGTTCTTC
TRBJ1-2 TRBV2 - - CASSEALFGGLYGYTF TGTGCCAGCAGTGAAGCGCTTTTCGGGGGGCTCTATGGCTACACCTTC
TRBJ2-2 TRBV6-5 - - CATTLTDLTGELFF TGTGCCACCACGTTGACAGACCTCACCGGGGAGCTGTTTTTT
TRBJ2-7 TRBV5-1 - - CASSFSRGPGYEQYF TGCGCCAGCAGCTTCTCCAGGGGCCCGGGCTACGAGCAGTACTTC
TRBJ1-1 TRBV18 - - CASSPLQNTEAFF TGTGCCAGCTCACCACTCCAGAACACTGAAGCTTTCTTT
TRBJ2-2 TRBV30 once - CAWNLGREDTGELFF TGTGCCTGGAATTTAGGCAGGGAGGACACCGGGGAGCTGTTTTTT
TRBJ2-3 TRBV9 few - CASSVESRGSTDTQYF TGTGCCAGCAGCGTAGAGTCGCGGGGTAGCACAGATACGCAGTATTTT
TRBJ2-1 TRBV19 - - CASSPLGRGGEQFF TGTGCCAGTAGTCCTCTTGGTAGGGGAGGTGAGCAGTTCTTC
TRBJ2-1 TRBV12-3/TRBV12-4 - - CASSLGGRPEQFF TGTGCCAGCAGTTTAGGAGGGCGTCCTGAGCAGTTCTTC
TRBJ2-7 TRBV5-4 - - CASSLGQNSYEQYF TGTGCCAGCAGCTTGGGACAGAATTCCTACGAGCAGTACTTC
TRBJ2-1 TRBV18 - TRBD2 CASSASGGDYNEQFF TGTGCCAGCTCCGCTAGCGGGGGGGACTACAATGAGCAGTTCTTC
TRBJ1-2 TRBV30 - - CAWSQGNYGYTF TGTGCCTGGAGTCAGGGGAACTATGGCTACACCTTC
TRBJ1-6 TRBV30 - TRBD1 CAWNPAGGSPLHF TGTGCCTGGAATCCTGCAGGGGGATCACCCCTCCACTTT
TRBJ2-7 TRBV3-1/TRBV3-2 - TRBD1 CASSPRDRATYEQYF TGTGCCAGCAGCCCGAGGGACAGGGCCACCTACGAGCAGTACTTC
TRBJ2-7 TRBV2 - - CASKEQGYEQYF TGTGCCAGCAAGGAACAGGGCTACGAGCAGTACTTC
TRBJ2-3 TRBV28 - - CASSFPARTTSRDTQYF TGTGCCAGCAGTTTCCCCGCGCGGACTACATCAAGAGATACGCAGTATTTT
TRBJ1-3 TRBV25-1 - TRBD1 CASSDATGGGNTIYF TGTGCCAGCAGTGATGCGACAGGGGGTGGAAACACCATATATTTT
TRBJ1-1 TRBV4-1 - - CASSQPMGGEAFF TGCGCCAGCAGCCAACCCATGGGAGGTGAAGCTTTCTTT
TRBJ1-6 TRBV9 - TRBD1 CASSVQGTENSPLHF TGTGCCAGCAGCGTCCAAGGGACAGAGAATTCACCCCTCCACTTT